Below, one T cell receptor beta chain is given with its context. Its specificity is unknown. The treatment denotes: roughly 10-day PBMC culture with coronavirus spike peptide pools or control peptides (ViraFEST assay). This specimen belongs to a study of vaccination and CD4 T cells after COVID-19. Study summary: The peptides that stimulated the cells were overlapping spike peptides from SARS-CoV-2, HCoV-NL63, HCoV-OC43 and HCoV-229E.

The Oncomine TCR Beta short-read assay was applied to DNA of cultured CD4+ T cells. TCRdb used MiXCR to reprocess the PCR reads, holding one entry per CDR3 protein. The sample yields roughly 22,000 distinct CDR3 sequences, roughly 33% seen once. The V gene lost 0 bases and the J gene lost 0 bases, with 8 bases spanning the gap. Germline CDR1 DFQATT, CDR2 SNEGSKA (reference sequence). The CDR3 has 14 residues. This receptor was obtained from a human donor with COVID-19. The source material was cultured CD4+ T cells from blood. The J gene is TRBJ1-1, the V gene TRBV20-1; D is uncertain. The CDR3 loop reads CSARDRGVNTEAFF. In DNA, the CDR3 is TGCAGTGCTAGAGATCGGGGTGTGAACACTGAAGCTTTCTTT.